Below, one T cell receptor (beta chain) is given with its context. Its antigen is not known. Its ends do not fully match the called genes, so a read error is possible. Libraries were prepared by immunoSEQ multiplex PCR; TCRdb keeps only in-frame clonotypes and omits some of them. The sample includes roughly 200,000 clones, roughly 90% of them seen just once. This sample was taken from a study of T cell responses to AZD1222 COVID-19 vaccine. General study results and limits: White British ancestry dominated among donors, who included more females, and clonal diversity was possibly underestimated. Compared with day 0, the breadth and depth of the Spike-specific TCR repertoire rose significantly after two doses of AZD1222. Repertoires were collected only later (after the peak T cell response had occurred).

Germline V gene sequence: CDR1 SGHDT, CDR2 YYEEEE. The CDR3 is made up of 16 amino acids. The origin of this receptor is an adult who received the AZD1222 COVID-19 vaccine. The chain combines TRBV5-6 with TRBJ1-5; possible D gene TRBD1, 5 bases. The specimen was peripheral blood, collected 28 days after the second AZD1222 dose. In DNA form, the CDR3 reads TGTGCCAGCAGCTTGGGATGGCAGGGAAGCATTCAGCCCCAGCATTTT. Encoded protein: CASSLGWQGSIQPQHF.